The 29 T cell receptor beta chains below come from one sample, sequenced in a study of cytomegalovirus exposure and HLA in healthy donors. The PCR had 60 Vbeta and 13 Jbeta primers. Sequencing used immunoSEQ multiplex PCR; TCRdb keeps in-frame clones, though not all of them. There are under 150,000 clones in the sample; 60% to 80% occur only once, and approximately 0.9% lies in the top ten. Sequenced sample: PBMCs. The receptors come from a woman aged 55-70 years in good health and CMV-seronegative.

V is TRBV15 and J is TRBJ2-1; 9 bases are shared with TRBD2. CDR1 and CDR2 (germline): LNHNV, YYDKDF (reference sequence). V lost 1 base to trimming and J lost 9 bases; unmatched junction nucleotides: 4. The CDR3 covers 14 residues. CDR3 residues: CATSRGELAGEQFF. The DNA of the CDR3 is TGTGCCACCAGCAGAGGGGAACTAGCGGGTGAGCAGTTCTTC.

The chain uses TRBV5-1 and TRBJ2-5; 16 bases line up with TRBD2. Germline V gene sequence: CDR1 SGHRS, CDR2 YFSETQ. V trimming: 3 bases; J trimming: 4 bases; junction bases outside the gene matches: 6. The CDR3 has 17 residues. CDR3 DNA sequence: TGCGCCAGCAGCTCTGGGACTAGCGGGGGGGGGACAGAGACCCAGTACTTC. It yields the protein CASSSGTSGGGTETQYF.

This clone was counted only a few times. The chain joins TRBV7-8 to TRBJ2-7; 7 positions match TRBD2. CDR3 length: 14 residues. In germline, CDR1 is SGHVS, CDR2 FQNEAQ. The trim removed 6 bases at V and 3 bases at J, leaving 8 bases unmatched. Written as DNA, the CDR3 is TGTGCCAGCAGTTCCGGGACTACCAACTACGAGCAGTACTTC. Its translation: CASSSGTTNYEQYF.

This chain uses TRBV27 with TRBJ1-6; no reliable D call. Trimming shortened V by 8 bases and J by 3 bases, and 14 bases separated the two germline ends. Germline CDR1 reads MNHEY; CDR2 reads SMNVEV (reference sequence). The CDR3 consists of 15 residues. The CDR3 loop reads CASRSGLNYNSPLHF. CDR3 in DNA: TGTGCCAGCCGATCCGGACTGAACTATAATTCACCCCTCCACTTT.

CDR3 amino acids: CASSPPGAMSGEQFF. DNA of the CDR3: TGCGCCAGCAGTCCGCCAGGGGCGATGAGCGGTGAGCAGTTCTTC. The chain has TRBV5-1 and TRBJ2-1; D perhaps matches TRBD1 (6 bases). This CDR3 region has 15 residues. The germline V and J ends were trimmed by 5 bases and 9 bases, with 21 bases remaining between them. CDR1 and CDR2 (germline): SGHRS, YFSETQ.

The genes are TRBV4-1 and TRBJ2-7; TRBD1 matches 8 bases. This CDR3 is built from 15 residues. Germline V gene data show CDR1 as MGHRA and CDR2 as YSYEKL. J lost 3 bases, V lost 3 bases, and 7 bases had no gene match. This CDR3 reads CASSHPGQGDYEQYF. The CDR3 coding sequence is TGCGCCAGCAGCCATCCCGGACAGGGCGACTACGAGCAGTACTTC.

This chain connects TRBV29-1 to TRBJ2-7; 10 bases match TRBD2. The CDR3 length is 15 residues. Trimming cost V 4 bases and J 2 bases; bases outside gene matches: 8. Germline values: CDR1 SQVTM, CDR2 ANQGSEA. The CDR3 loop is CSVAGLAGVTYEQYF. The CDR3 DNA reads as TGCAGCGTTGCCGGGCTAGCGGGAGTTACCTACGAGCAGTACTTC.

The V gene is TRBV11-2, the J gene TRBJ2-2; D gene unclear. The CDR3 length is 15 residues. Trimming took 2 bases from V and 1 from J, leaving 8 bases between them. Germline CDR1 and CDR2: SGHAT and FQNNGV. The CDR3 region is CASSLMAMNTGELFF. The CDR3 DNA is TGTGCCAGCAGCTTAATGGCAATGAACACCGGGGAGCTGTTTTTT.

V usage is TRBV6-5 and J usage is TRBJ2-7, with D tentatively TRBD2 (5 bases). The germline V gene encodes CDR1 MNHEY and CDR2 SVGAGI. The germline V and J ends were trimmed by 0 bases and 2 bases, with 11 bases remaining between them. The CDR3 runs to 15 residues. CDR3 sequence (DNA): TGTGCCAGCAGTTACTCCCGGAGGTCGGCCTACGAGCAGTACTTC. Translated: CASSYSRRSAYEQYF.

In this sample, this clone turned up once. The J gene is TRBJ1-5, the V gene TRBV2; TRBD1 might be the D (6 bases). Deletions cut 5 bases from V and 2 bases from J, with 19 bases between. Germline V gene lookup returns CDR1 SNHLY and CDR2 FYNNEI. The CDR3 covers 17 residues. The CDR3 loop reads CASSTNSDRTGNQPQHF. DNA for the CDR3: TGTGCCAGCAGTACCAACTCAGACAGGACAGGCAATCAGCCCCAGCATTTT. The full variable domain, its missing parts supplied by reference TRBV2 and TRBJ1-5, is EPEVTQTPSHQVTQMGQEVILRCVPISNHLYFYWYRQILGQKVEFLVSFYNNEISEKSEIFDDQFSVERPDGSNFTLKIRSTKLEDSAMYFCASSTNSDRTGNQPQHFGDGTRLSIL.

This clone was observed a few times. The chain employs TRBV5-1 and TRBJ2-1; 10 bases line up with TRBD2. The CDR3 totals 18 residues. The germline V gene encodes CDR1 SGHRS and CDR2 YFSETQ. V lost 4 bases, J lost 10 bases, and 20 bases stayed unmatched. In DNA form, the CDR3 reads TGCGCCAGCAGCGTGGGGGGTCTAGCGGGGGTTCGGGGGAGCGAGCAGTTCTTC. This codes for CASSVGGLAGVRGSEQFF.

The chain uses TRBV15 and TRBJ2-5; TRBD2 agrees at 8 bases. The CDR3 is 13 residues long. The germline CDR1 and CDR2 sequences are LNHNV and YYDKDF (reference sequence). The trim removed 3 bases at V and 7 bases at J, leaving 4 bases unmatched. CDR3 bases: TGTGCCACCAGCAGCACCCGGGAGGGGACCCAGTACTTC. Protein product: CATSSTREGTQYF. The whole variable domain, filled in from reference TRBV15 and TRBJ2-5, reads DAMVIQNPRYQVTQFGKPVTLSCSQTLNHNVMYWYQQKSSQAPKLLFHYYDKDFNNEADTPDNFQSRRPNTSFCFLDIRSPGLGDTAMYLCATSSTREGTQYFGPGTRLLVL.

This chain uses TRBV5-1 with TRBJ1-5; 7 nucleotides align to TRBD1. The germline gives CDR1 SGHRS, CDR2 YFSETQ. The CDR3 totals 15 residues. V gave up 0 bases and J gave up 3 bases; unmatched junction bases: 3. CDR3 nucleotide sequence: TGCGCCAGCAGCTTGGGGGACAGCTACAATCAGCCCCAGCATTTT. Residues: CASSLGDSYNQPQHF.

V is TRBV30 and J is TRBJ2-5; tentatively, D is TRBD2 (6 bases). V lost 1 base, J lost 9 bases, and 15 bases lay in between. The CDR3 extends over 13 amino acids. The germline V gene has CDR1 GTSNPN and CDR2 SVGIG (reference sequence). The CDR3 nucleotides are TGTGCCTGGAGTGAAAGGCCAGGGAGGTCCCAGTACTTC. Its protein is CAWSERPGRSQYF.

The table lists this clone with a few counts. This chain connects TRBV6-5 to TRBJ1-5; TRBD1 is a possible D gene (5 bases). V was clipped by 4 bases and J by 7 bases, with 14 bases between them. The V gene's germline CDR1 is MNHEY and CDR2 SVGAGI. The CDR3 is 14 residues long. CDR3 loop: CASSSRGVQQPQHF. The CDR3 DNA is TGTGCCAGCAGTTCGCGGGGGGTCCAGCAGCCCCAGCATTTT.

The chain combines TRBV5-4 with TRBJ2-3; tentative D call: TRBD2 (5 bases). This CDR3 region has 14 residues. V was clipped by 4 bases and J by 2 bases, with 11 bases between them. The germline V gene has CDR1 SGHNT and CDR2 YYREEE (reference sequence). The DNA of the CDR3 is TGTGCCAGCAGCCTGGCCGGACTCACAGATACGCAGTATTTT. This codes for CASSLAGLTDTQYF.

This chain joins TRBV6-1 and TRBJ2-7; 8 bases agree with TRBD1. After removal of 6 bases from V and 11 bases from J, the junction contained 12 bases not matched to a gene. Per the germline V gene, CDR1 is MNHNS and CDR2 is SASEGT. The CDR3 is 13 residues long. The CDR3 bases are TGTGCCAGCAGCCCGACGGATGTGGACAGGGAGTACTTC. The encoded protein is CASSPTDVDREYF.

This clone was seen a few times. The CDR3 sequence: CASSYRDRRSPLHF. For the CDR3, the DNA is TGTGCCAGCAGTTACCGGGACAGGAGGTCACCCCTCCACTTT. V gene TRBV6-6 combines with J gene TRBJ1-6, with 8 bases aligning to TRBD1. The germline gives CDR1 MNHNY, CDR2 SVGAGI (reference sequence). J lost 10 bases, V lost 2 bases, and 4 bases had no gene match. The length of the CDR3 is 14 residues.

This clone has a handful of counts. The V gene is TRBV11-1, the J gene TRBJ1-2; TRBD1 agrees at 7 bases. The CDR3 has 15 residues. The V and J ends lost 5 bases and 8 bases, in that order; junction bases with no gene match: 14. CDR1 and CDR2 from the germline V gene are SGHAT and FQDESV (reference sequence). The CDR3 protein is CASSHRSTGNSGYTF. For the CDR3, the DNA is TGTGCCAGCAGCCACCGATCGACAGGGAATTCAGGCTACACCTTC.

This rearrangement joins TRBV18 to TRBJ1-4, with 7 bases matching TRBD1. The CDR3 spans 16 residues. Looked up from germline, CDR1 is KGHSH and CDR2 is LQKENI. J gave up 4 bases and V 5 bases, and 10 bases lay outside the gene matches. For the CDR3, the DNA is TGTGCCAGCTCAACTTACGGACAGGAATATAATGAAAAACTGTTTTTT. It translates to CASSTYGQEYNEKLFF.

This chain connects TRBV5-1 to TRBJ2-7; maybe TRBD1 (6 bases). V shed 4 bases and J shed 3 bases, with 20 bases lying between them. CDR3 length: 16 residues. Germline values: CDR1 SGHRS, CDR2 YFSETQ. In DNA form, the CDR3 reads TGCGCCAGCAGCCTGGCTTCCGGGACAAACTTCTACGAGCAGTACTTC. Encoded protein: CASSLASGTNFYEQYF.

This clone was recorded only once. This chain joins TRBV28 and TRBJ2-7; 7 bases map to TRBD1. This CDR3 is 16 amino acids long. The J segment lost 2 bases and the V segment lost 2 bases, leaving 9 bases of the junction unmatched. Germline CDR1 MDHEN, CDR2 SYDVKM. The CDR3 bases are TGTGCCAGCAGTTTAGCACTCCGGGACAGTACCTACGAGCAGTACTTC. Amino acid sequence: CASSLALRDSTYEQYF.

The V and J genes are TRBV6-1 and TRBJ2-5, with a tentative D call TRBD2 (6 bases). CDR3 length: 15 amino acids. Trimming removed 6 bases at V and 4 bases at J, with 18 bases between. Germline V CDR1 and CDR2: MNHNS, SASEGT. CDR3 sequence: CASSPSPGRPETQYF. CDR3 sequence (DNA): TGTGCCAGCAGCCCCTCCCCGGGGAGGCCAGAGACCCAGTACTTC.

The chain joins TRBV19 to TRBJ2-1; perhaps TRBD1 as D (6 bases). The germline gives CDR1 LNHDA, CDR2 SQIVND (reference sequence). Trimming took off 8 bases at V and 10 bases at J, with 15 bases between the two ends. This CDR3 has 12 residues. The CDR3 DNA reads TGTGCCAGTGACAACAGGGCTGGGGAGCAGTTCTTC. As protein: CASDNRAGEQFF. The entire variable domain, with the rest obtained from reference TRBV19 and TRBJ2-1, is as follows: DGGITQSPKYLFRKEGQNVTLSCEQNLNHDAMYWYRQDPGQGLRLIYYSQIVNDFQKGDIAEGYSVSREKKESFPLTVTSAQKNPTAFYLCASDNRAGEQFFGPGTRLTVL.

This clone turned up a few times. The chain has TRBV2 and TRBJ2-7; 9 bases line up with TRBD1. CDR3 length: 16 residues. Germline V CDR1 and CDR2: SNHLY, FYNNEI. The ends lost 3 bases at V and 6 bases at J; junction bases unmatched: 12. CDR3 in amino acids: CASSDPGTGIGSEQYF. The CDR3 bases are TGTGCCAGCAGTGACCCCGGGACAGGGATTGGGTCCGAGCAGTACTTC.

The count of this clone is one. This rearrangement joins TRBV7-9 to TRBJ2-7, with TRBD1 matching over 10 bases. With V trimmed by 1 base and J by 6 bases, 6 bases remained unmatched. Germline assignment: CDR1 SEHNR and CDR2 FQNEAQ (reference sequence). There are 15 residues in the CDR3. The CDR3 nucleotides are TGTGCCAGCAGCTTAGGCGGGACAGGGGTCCGCGAGCAGTACTTC. It specifies CASSLGGTGVREQYF.

This chain uses TRBV9 with TRBJ2-7, with TRBD1 matching over 8 bases. From germline, CDR1 is SGDLS and CDR2 YYNGEE. V lost 0 bases and J lost 7; bases outside the gene matches: 9. The CDR3 totals 15 residues. The CDR3 DNA is TGTGCCAGCAGCGTAGATGCCCAGGGGGCCTGGGAGCAGTACTTC. Translation gives CASSVDAQGAWEQYF.

The chain couples TRBV19 to TRBJ2-5, with TRBD2 identical over 8 bases. Germline-derived CDR1 and CDR2 are LNHDA and SQIVND (reference sequence). This CDR3 has 17 residues. J lost 1 base, V lost 1 base, and 8 bases had no gene match. CDR3 in DNA: TGTGCCAGTAGTATAGGAAGACTAGCGAAGGGCCAAGAGACCCAGTACTTC. Protein product: CASSIGRLAKGQETQYF.

The chain joins TRBV7-3 to TRBJ2-1; 11 nucleotides line up with TRBD2. With V trimmed by 5 bases and J by 4 bases, 4 bases remained unmatched. This CDR3 is built from 15 residues. Germline V lookup: CDR1 SGHTA, CDR2 FQGTGA. The CDR3 reads CASSAGLAEYNEQFF. In nucleotides, the CDR3 is TGTGCCAGCAGCGCGGGACTAGCGGAGTACAATGAGCAGTTCTTC.